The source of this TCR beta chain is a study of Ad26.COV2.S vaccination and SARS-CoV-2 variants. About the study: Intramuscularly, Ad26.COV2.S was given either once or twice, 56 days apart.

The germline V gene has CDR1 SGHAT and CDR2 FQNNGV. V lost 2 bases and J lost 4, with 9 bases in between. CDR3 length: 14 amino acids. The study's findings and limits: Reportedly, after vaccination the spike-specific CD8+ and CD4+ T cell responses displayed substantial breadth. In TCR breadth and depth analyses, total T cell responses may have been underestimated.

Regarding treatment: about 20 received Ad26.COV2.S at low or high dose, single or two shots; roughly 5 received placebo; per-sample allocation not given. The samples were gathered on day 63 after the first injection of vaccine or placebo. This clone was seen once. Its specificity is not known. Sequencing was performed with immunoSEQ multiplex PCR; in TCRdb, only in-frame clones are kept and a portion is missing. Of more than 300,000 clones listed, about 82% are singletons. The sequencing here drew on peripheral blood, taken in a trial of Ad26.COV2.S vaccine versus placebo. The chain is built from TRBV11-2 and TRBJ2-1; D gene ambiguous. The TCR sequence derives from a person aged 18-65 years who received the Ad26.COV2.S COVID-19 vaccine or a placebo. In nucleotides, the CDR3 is TGTGCCAGCAGCTTACCACAAGGGTACAATGAGCAGTTCTTC. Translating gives CASSLPQGYNEQFF.